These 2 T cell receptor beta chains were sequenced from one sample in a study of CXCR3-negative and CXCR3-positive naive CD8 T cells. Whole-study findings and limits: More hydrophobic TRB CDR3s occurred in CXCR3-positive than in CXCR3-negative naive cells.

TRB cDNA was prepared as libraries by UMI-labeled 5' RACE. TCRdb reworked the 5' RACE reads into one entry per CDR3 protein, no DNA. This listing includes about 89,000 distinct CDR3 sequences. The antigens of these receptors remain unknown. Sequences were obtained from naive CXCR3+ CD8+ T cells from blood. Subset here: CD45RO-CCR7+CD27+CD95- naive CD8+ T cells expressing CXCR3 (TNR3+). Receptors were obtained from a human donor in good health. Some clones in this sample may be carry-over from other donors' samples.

The CDR3 reads CASSQGWPSDDQPQHF. The rearrangement uses TRBV4-1 and TRBJ1-5. Germline V gives CDR1 MGHRA, CDR2 YSYEKL. The CDR3 totals 16 residues.

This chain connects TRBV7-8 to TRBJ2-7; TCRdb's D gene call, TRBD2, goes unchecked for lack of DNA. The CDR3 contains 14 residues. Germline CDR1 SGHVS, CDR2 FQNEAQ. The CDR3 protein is CASSSPGLAYEQYF.